This T cell receptor (beta chain) appears in the sequencing data of a study of T-cell reconstitution after alpha-beta-depleted transplantation in children. During its preparation, the TCRbeta library received unique molecular identifiers. TCRdb processed the PCR reads anew with MiXCR; each CDR3 protein has one entry. This table has about 610,000 distinct CDR3 sequences, over 9.5% appearing once. This clonotype has more than one count but fewer than ten. CDR3 length: 15 amino acids. Germline CDR1 reads SGHNT; CDR2 reads YENEEA. Trimming removed 1 base at V and 4 bases at J, with 10 bases between. The receptor's source is a human donor who donated a stem cell graft to a child with acute myeloid leukemia. The chain joins TRBV11-3 to TRBJ2-2; tentative D call: TRBD2 (5 bases). This sample comprised PBMCs from the stem cell graft donor, obtained from the stem cell graft. The chain's CDR3 is CASSLGDYPTGELFF. CDR3 DNA sequence: TGTGCCAGCAGCTTAGGTGACTATCCCACCGGGGAGCTGTTTTTT. Full variable domain (remainder filled in from reference TRBV11-3 and TRBJ2-2): EAGVVQSPRYKIIEKKQPVAFWCNPISGHNTLYWYLQNLGQGPELLIRYENEEAVDDSQLPKDRFSAERLKGVDSTLKIQPAELGDSAVYLCASSLGDYPTGELFFGEGSRLTVL.